This T cell receptor (beta chain) came from a study of tumor-infiltrating lymphocytes in primary liver carcinoma. On the study more broadly: Tumors were stage T1-T3 N0M0, about 4.2 to 10 cm across. In every tissue type, samples returned a similar yield of roughly 3.65 to 8 million productive TCRbeta reads. Study-wide findings and caveats: Relative to tumor region pairs, the tumor-adjacent and tumor-blood pairs showed overlap that was lower.

This clonotype has only a few counts. Its cognate antigen is unknown. One junction end disagrees with the germline gene, perhaps due to a read error. TCR beta cDNA came from about 0.55 ug total RNA, primed with a constant-region primer. For TCR beta, libraries were produced by three nested multiplex PCR rounds using slightly modified ARM-PCR. TRBV1-TRBV30 forward primers and a C-beta reverse primer were used in the first two PCR rounds, which each ran for approximately 10 cycles. In TCRdb, the multiplex PCR reads were re-called with MiXCR into one record per CDR3 protein. This table has over 35,000 distinct CDR3 sequences, 70% to 80% appearing once. Taking about 19-32 mg of unsorted bulk tissue, the authors co-extracted RNA and DNA. In germline, CDR1 is SQVTM, CDR2 ANQGSEA. The CDR3 spans 15 residues.

This TCR was sampled from a man aged 40-49 years with primary liver carcinoma and hepatitis B virus infection. This chain connects TRBV29-1 to TRBJ1-4, with D possibly TRBD1 on 5 matching bases. Specimen: liver tumor tissue from sampling region 4. Subset given: tumor region T4, right-lateral pole. The CDR3 DNA sequence: TGCTGCGTTGAAGACAAGGAGGGGAGACGGGGAAAACTGTTTTTT. As protein: CCVEDKEGRRGKLFF.